This TCR beta chain was sequenced during a study of response to subunit inactivated influenza vaccine (dated by TCRdb to 2017 to 2018). As for the study more broadly: Deep quantitative profiling of the T cell receptor repertoire was used in the study to follow responses to a trivalent subunit inactivated influenza vaccine. General conclusions and limits of the study: The authors proposed that each seasonal influenza vaccination may bring in only a limited number of new T cells.

The library came from RT-PCR. Instrument on record: Illumina HiSeq 2500. Starting from the raw public reads, TCRdb applied fastp trimming at Q25, assembled clones with MiXCR and retained in-frame beta chains. Every CDR3 protein is listed once, alongside the most common genes and DNA of its rows. This sample holds hundreds of thousands of distinct CDR3 sequences; about 11% were observed only once. Approximately 11% of the sample is held by the ten biggest clonotypes. Relative to germline, V is 0 bases shorter and J is 4 bases shorter, with 10 bases between their ends. The CDR3 measures 14 amino acids from cysteine to phenylalanine. Of the read, only the CDR3 DNA is kept; its 42 bases are in frame from base 1. The germline V gene supplies CDR1 SGDLS and CDR2 YYNGEE. About this clonotype: What antigen it recognizes has not been identified. The record has no base qualities; no much larger clone is one base away.

The sample was also linked to a second study, of T cells expressing NK-cell markers. The second study's authors report: TCR beta cDNA libraries were prepared using 5'RACE template switching, which introduced a universal primer site and unique molecular identifiers. TCR beta-chain repertoires were profiled in sorted CD3+CD56+NKG2C+, CD3+CD56+NKG2C- and CD3+CD56-NKG2C+ T-cell subsets from seven or eight donors. Among the eight sequenced donors, only one was HCMV-seronegative, while the other seven were HCMV-seropositive. In several experiments an anti-gammadeltaTCR antibody was added to restrict sorting to alphabetaTCR-expressing T cells. In roughly 6 donors, the dominant CD3+CD56+NKG2C+ clonotypes ranked among the top 10 CD8+ clonotypes, making up about 1.0-8% of CD8+ T cells. Those dominant clonotypes were again the most abundant among CD3+CD56-NKG2C+ cells in several donors, at about 25-65%. It remained unclear whether the expanded NKG2C-expressing T cell clones were specific for HCMV antigens. Randomly selected healthy volunteers, three men and five women, were used as the eight sequenced donors. To determine HCMV serostatus, a commercial ELISA kit was used to detect HCMV-specific IgG in serum. Peripheral blood mononuclear cells were isolated from blood by Ficoll density gradient centrifugation. For 5 or 6 donors, unsorted PBMC were also used to sequence bulk peripheral blood T-cell repertoires. Synthesis of cDNA was primed from the TCR beta constant segment and was followed by two consecutive PCR amplification steps. The libraries were sequenced on Illumina HiSeq 2000/2500, MiSeq or NextSeq, producing 2 x 150 bp reads. MIGEC handled demultiplexing of the reads and grouping by UMI, while MiTCR was used to assemble and quantify clonotypes. To remove erroneous sequences, TCR cDNA sequences were retained only when supported by two or more reads. Downstream repertoire analysis used the tcR package, and clonotypes were matched across fractions by CDR3 nucleotide sequence plus V segment. VDJmatch was used to annotate antigen specificity against VDJdb, with one amino acid substitution allowed in CDR3.

The specimen comprised PBMCs from blood, sampled on the day of vaccination. This receptor was taken from a man between 50 and 59 years old who received an inactivated influenza vaccine. Donor details come from another sample of the same person, matched by shared clones. The V and J genes are TRBV9 and TRBJ1-1, and TRBD1 may be the D gene, going by 5 matching bases. The DNA reads TGTGCCAGCAGCGTAGGGGGCGCGACCACTGAAGCTTTCTTT. This yields the protein CASSVGGATTEAFF.